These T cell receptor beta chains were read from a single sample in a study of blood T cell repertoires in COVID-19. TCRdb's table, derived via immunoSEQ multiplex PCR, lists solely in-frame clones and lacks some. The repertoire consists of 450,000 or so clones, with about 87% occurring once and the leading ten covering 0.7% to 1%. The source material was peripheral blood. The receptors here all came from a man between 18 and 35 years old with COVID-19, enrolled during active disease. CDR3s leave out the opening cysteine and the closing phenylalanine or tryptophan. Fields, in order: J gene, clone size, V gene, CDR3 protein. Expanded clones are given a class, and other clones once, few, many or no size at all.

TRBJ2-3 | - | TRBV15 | ATSRAGGAGDTQY
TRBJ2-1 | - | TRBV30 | ASGSGSLYNEQF
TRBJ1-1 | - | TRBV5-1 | ASSIRTGGAGEAF
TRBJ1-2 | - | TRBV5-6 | ASSRRSLYGYT
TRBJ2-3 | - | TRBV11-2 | ASSRLAGGDTQY
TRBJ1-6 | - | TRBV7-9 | ASTPVPGSNSPLH
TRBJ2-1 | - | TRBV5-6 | ASSGTGTGGGNEQF
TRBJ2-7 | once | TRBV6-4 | ASSDSRTPPRYEQY
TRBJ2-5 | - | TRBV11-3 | ASSSEGETQY
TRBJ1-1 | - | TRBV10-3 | AISKQNTEAF
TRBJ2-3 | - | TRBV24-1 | ATSDSSGVTDTQY
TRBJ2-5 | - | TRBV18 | ASSPQSGVETQY
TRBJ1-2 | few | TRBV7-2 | ASSLVLQGNGYT
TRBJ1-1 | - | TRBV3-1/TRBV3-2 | ASSFDRGNTEAF
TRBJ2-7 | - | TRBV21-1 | ASRGLVAHGPPYEQY
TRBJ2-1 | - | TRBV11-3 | ASSLDANYNEQF
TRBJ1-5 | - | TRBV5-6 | ASSSSDRWNQPQH
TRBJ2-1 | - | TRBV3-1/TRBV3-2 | ASSLFVGGQGVGEQF
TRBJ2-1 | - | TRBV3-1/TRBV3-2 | ASSQDRFSGTYNEQF
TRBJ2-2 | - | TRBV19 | ASSSLNTGELF
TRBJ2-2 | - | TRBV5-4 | ASSFGGTAGELF
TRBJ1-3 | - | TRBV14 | ASGRFSSGNTIY
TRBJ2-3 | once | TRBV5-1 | ASSLSAGAGLKDTQY
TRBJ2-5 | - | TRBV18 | ASCRGVQETQY
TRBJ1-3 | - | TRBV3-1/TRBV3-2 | ASSSRQSSSGNTIY
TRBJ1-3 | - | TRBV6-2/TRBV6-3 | ASSYDRDGNTIY